The 23 T cell receptor beta chains below come from one sample, sequenced in a study of T cell responses to AZD1222 COVID-19 vaccine. Clones were read by immunoSEQ multiplex PCR, and TCRdb kept only the in-frame ones, dropping some. The sample has approximately 180,000 clones; around 89% are singletons. The sample in question was peripheral blood, obtained 28 days after the second AZD1222 dose. Receptors were obtained from an adult who received the AZD1222 COVID-19 vaccine.

This chain connects TRBV3-1 (or the pseudogene TRBV3-2) to TRBJ1-3; D gene unclear. The germline V and J ends were trimmed by 3 bases and 0 bases, with 6 bases remaining between them. The germline V gene has CDR1 LGHDT and CDR2 YNNKEL (reference sequence). The CDR3 loop spans 14 amino acids. The CDR3 here is CASSHSDSGNTIYF. CDR3 in DNA: TGTGCCAGCAGCCACTCAGACTCTGGAAACACCATATATTTT.

The J gene is TRBJ2-7, the V gene TRBV28; D tentatively reads TRBD1 or TRBD2 (5 bases each). Germline values: CDR1 MDHEN, CDR2 SYDVKM. The CDR3 covers 14 residues. V was clipped by 7 bases and J by 0 bases, with 13 bases between them. CDR3 residues: CASTRGTYSYEQYF. The CDR3 DNA follows: TGTGCCAGCACGAGGGGCACTTACTCCTACGAGCAGTACTTC.

The chain recombines TRBV9 with TRBJ1-1; D gene ambiguous. The germline V and J ends were trimmed by 4 bases and 7 bases, with 17 bases remaining between them. CDR1 is SGDLS, CDR2 YYNGEE, per germline. The CDR3 has 14 amino acids. CDR3 in DNA: TGTGCCAGCAGCCCCTTAGGAACCGACGGTGAAGCTTTCTTT. Translated: CASSPLGTDGEAFF. Variable domain in full (rest from reference TRBV9 and TRBJ1-1): DSGVTQTPKHLITATGQRVTLRCSPRSGDLSVYWYQQSLDQGLQFLIQYYNGEERAKGNILERFSAQQFPDLHSELNLSSLELGDSALYFCASSPLGTDGEAFFGQGTRLTVV.

V and J are TRBV7-3 and TRBJ2-3, with D possibly matching TRBD2 (6 bases). The CDR3 contains 17 residues. V gave up 4 bases and J gave up 1 base, with 18 bases separating them. Germline V gene sequence: CDR1 SGHTA, CDR2 FQGTGA. The CDR3 region is CASSSGTLIRGTDTQYF. The CDR3 nucleotides are TGTGCCAGCAGCTCCGGGACTCTGATTAGGGGCACAGATACGCAGTATTTT.

This clone has only a few counts. The chain has TRBV5-1 and TRBJ1-1; no definite D call. Germline lookup yields CDR1 SGHRS and CDR2 YFSETQ. CDR3 length: 11 residues. Trimming removed 1 base at V and 2 bases at J, with 0 bases between. Here the CDR3 reads CASSLNTEAFF. CDR3 sequence (DNA): TGCGCCAGCAGCTTGAACACTGAAGCTTTCTTT. Filled out from reference TRBV5-1 and TRBJ1-1, the complete variable domain reads KAGVTQTPRYLIKTRGQQVTLSCSPISGHRSVSWYQQTPGQGLQFLFEYFSETQRNKGNFPGRFSGRQFSNSRSEMNVSTLELGDSALYLCASSLNTEAFFGQGTRLTVV.

V and J are TRBV6-5 and TRBJ1-2; D might be TRBD1 (6 bases). The CDR3 is made up of 15 amino acids. Germline V lookup: CDR1 MNHEY, CDR2 SVGAGI. The V end was cut by 7 bases, the J end by 3 bases, with 18 bases between. CDR3 sequence (DNA): TGTGCCAGCACAAGACTCGGACAGAACCACTATGGCTACACCTTC. Protein: CASTRLGQNHYGYTF.

This clone has a single count. The gene calls are TRBV5-6 and TRBJ2-2; D remains ambiguous. With 4 bases removed from V and 4 bases from J, the gap between germline ends came to 14 bases. CDR1 and CDR2 from the germline V gene are SGHDT and YYEEEE. The CDR3 length is 15 residues. CDR3 in DNA: TGTGCCAGCAGCCTTCTAGGCAGAACCACCGGGGAGCTGTTTTTT. It specifies CASSLLGRTTGELFF. Using reference TRBV5-6 and TRBJ2-2 for the parts outside the CDR3, the full variable domain is DAGVTQSPTHLIKTRGQQVTLRCSPKSGHDTVSWYQQALGQGPQFIFQYYEEEERQRGNFPDRFSGHQFPNYSSELNVNALLLGDSALYLCASSLLGRTTGELFFGEGSRLTVL.

Regarding this clone: A read error is likely, as this CDR3 ends without the conserved phenylalanine or tryptophan. The DNA is omitted, as the CDR3 cannot be located on it reliably, and the CDR3 follows TCRdb's listing. The chain's CDR3 is CSDGRCLD. The genes are TRBV20-1 and TRBJ2-7; TRBD2, the table's D call, lacks a check against the DNA. The CDR3 length is 8 residues, termini included. CDR1 is DFQATT, CDR2 SNEGSKA, per germline (reference sequence).

The chain uses TRBV27 and TRBJ2-5, with a possible D match to TRBD1 (7 bases). Germline V lookup: CDR1 MNHEY, CDR2 SMNVEV (reference sequence). V lost 1 base to trimming and J lost 1 base, with 13 bases between them. This CDR3 is built from 16 residues. The CDR3 sequence is CASSLWAGGGQETQYF. The CDR3 DNA sequence: TGTGCCAGCAGTTTATGGGCAGGGGGAGGCCAAGAGACCCAGTACTTC.

The chain employs TRBV7-2 and TRBJ1-5; possible D gene TRBD1, 6 bases. The ends were cut back, 6 bases at V and 5 bases at J, with 11 bases in the middle. The CDR3 is 13 residues long. Germline V CDR1 and CDR2: SGHTA, FQGNSA. The CDR3 bases are TGTGCCAGCAGACAGGGCGCGGATCAGCCCCAGCATTTT. Its translation: CASRQGADQPQHF.

The chain combines TRBV7-3 with TRBJ2-1; D not certain. The germline gives CDR1 SGHTA, CDR2 FQGTGA. V lost 3 bases and J 10 bases, leaving 13 bases between the germline ends. The CDR3 is 13 residues long. DNA of the CDR3: TGTGCCAGCAGCTTTGGCCCCACCGGGGAGCAGTTCTTC. It codes for CASSFGPTGEQFF. Based on the CDR3 plus reference TRBV7-3 and TRBJ2-1, the full variable domain is GAGVSQTPSNKVTEKGKYVELRCDPISGHTALYWYRQSLGQGPEFLIYFQGTGAADDSGLPNDRFFAVRPEGSVSTLKIQRTERGDSAVYLCASSFGPTGEQFFGPGTRLTVL.

V gene TRBV19 combines with J gene TRBJ2-6; TRBD2 agrees at 14 bases. The CDR3 totals 21 residues. Germline assignment: CDR1 LNHDA and CDR2 SQIVND (reference sequence). V lost 1 base and J lost 2; bases outside the gene matches: 10. The CDR3 loop reads CASSIGRGLAGVPPGANVLTF. Written as DNA, the CDR3 is TGTGCCAGTAGTATAGGGAGGGGACTAGCGGGAGTACCCCCTGGGGCCAACGTCCTGACTTTC.

This clone was picked up one time. This rearrangement joins TRBV6-5 to TRBJ2-1; tentatively, D is TRBD2 (5 bases). This CDR3 contains 13 residues. With 5 bases removed from V and 6 bases from J, the gap between germline ends came to 11 bases. Germline values: CDR1 MNHEY, CDR2 SVGAGI. The CDR3 DNA sequence: TGTGCCAGCAGTCTAGCTTTTGGCAATGAGCAGTTCTTC. It is translated as CASSLAFGNEQFF.

The chain uses TRBV7-9 and TRBJ2-2, with 7 bases that match TRBD1. The CDR3 runs 15 residues. V lost 6 bases and J lost 5; bases outside the gene matches: 9. CDR1 is SEHNR and CDR2 is FQNEAQ in the germline V gene (reference sequence). Written as DNA, the CDR3 is TGTGCCAGCAGGCAAGACAGGGTCGGAACCGGGGAGCTGTTTTTT. This sequence encodes CASRQDRVGTGELFF.

The chain recombines TRBV7-2 with TRBJ2-5, with unresolved D. V gave up 2 bases and J gave up 5 bases, with 3 bases separating them. Germline lookup yields CDR1 SGHTA and CDR2 FQGNSA. This CDR3 has 11 amino acids. The CDR3 DNA is TGTGCCAGCAGCTTATGGGAGACCCAGTACTTC. As protein: CASSLWETQYF. Filled out from reference TRBV7-2 and TRBJ2-5, the complete variable domain reads GAGVSQSPSNKVTEKGKDVELRCDPISGHTALYWYRQSLGQGLEFLIYFQGNSAPDKSGLPSDRFSAERTGGSVSTLTIQRTQQEDSAVYLCASSLWETQYFGPGTRLLVL.

The CDR3 here is CASYQGEGGETQYF. The CDR3, as DNA: TGCGCCAGCTACCAGGGGGAGGGTGGAGAGACCCAGTACTTC. The chain carries TRBV5-1 and TRBJ2-5; D may be TRBD1 or TRBD2 (7 bases each). The length of the CDR3 is 14 residues. In germline, CDR1 is SGHRS, CDR2 YFSETQ. V was clipped by 7 bases and J by 4 bases, with 17 bases between them.

This sequence joins TRBV4-2 and TRBJ1-3; perhaps TRBD1 as D (6 bases). Germline V gives CDR1 LGHNA, CDR2 YNFKEQ. This CDR3 spans 18 amino acids. V shed 1 base and J shed 0 bases, with 16 bases lying between them. CDR3 sequence reads: CASSQGQATGSSGNTIYF. CDR3 sequence (DNA): TGTGCCAGCAGCCAAGGTCAAGCTACAGGGTCCTCTGGAAACACCATATATTTT.

The V gene is TRBV2, the J gene TRBJ2-2; 8 bases are shared with TRBD2. The length of the CDR3 is 15 residues. Germline V lookup: CDR1 SNHLY, CDR2 FYNNEI. V dropped 4 bases and J dropped 4; count of bases not matched to a gene: 5. The CDR3 loop reads CASSVASGSTGELFF. CDR3 bases: TGTGCCAGCAGTGTGGCTAGCGGGTCCACCGGGGAGCTGTTTTTT.

This clone was seen more than once but under ten times. J is TRBJ2-7 and V is TRBV19, with 7 nucleotides matching TRBD1. Trimming at V came to 5 bases and at J to 2 bases, leaving 6 bases not matched to a gene. The CDR3 extends over 14 amino acids. Germline V CDR1 and CDR2: LNHDA, SQIVND (reference sequence). CDR3 sequence: CASSQNDRAYEQYF. Written as DNA, the CDR3 is TGTGCCAGTAGTCAAAACGACAGGGCCTACGAGCAGTACTTC.

The chain joins TRBV18 to TRBJ2-4, with 7 bases that match TRBD1. CDR1 and CDR2 from the germline V gene are KGHSH and LQKENI. Unmatched junction bases numbered 4, after V lost 1 base and J lost 7 bases. This CDR3 is 14 amino acids long. As DNA, the CDR3 is TGTGCCAGCTCACCACAGGGGGCGTATAACATTCAGTACTTC. Amino acid sequence: CASSPQGAYNIQYF.

The chain is built from TRBV4-3 and TRBJ2-3; the match to TRBD1 covers 9 bases. The germline V gene has CDR1 LGHNA and CDR2 YSLEER. The CDR3 totals 16 residues. V gave up 3 bases and J gave up 4 bases; unmatched junction bases: 8. The CDR3 DNA reads as TGCGCCAGCAGCCAGACGACAGGGGGAGGCGCAGATACGCAGTATTTT. Residues: CASSQTTGGGADTQYF.

This CDR3 is CASSQLSGGYGYTF. The CDR3 region has the DNA TGTGCCAGCAGCCAACTGTCCGGCGGCTATGGCTACACCTTC. V and J are TRBV14 and TRBJ1-2; D uncertain. The V end was cut by 2 bases, the J end by 4 bases, with 11 bases between. Germline loops: CDR1 SGHDN, CDR2 FVKESK. The CDR3 sequence is 14 residues long.

The V and J genes are TRBV4-2 and TRBJ2-5; the match to TRBD1 covers 7 bases. Germline CDR1 reads LGHNA; CDR2 reads YNFKEQ. Germline trimming cut 1 base from V and 4 bases from J; bases unmatched to any gene: 3. The CDR3 length is 14 residues. CDR3 region: CASSQVDRLETQYF. In DNA form, the CDR3 reads TGTGCCAGCAGCCAAGTGGACAGGTTAGAGACCCAGTACTTC.